Presented here are 20 T cell receptor beta chains from one specimen sequenced in a study of blood T cells in healthy people across ages. A second about 6 to 12 cycle PCR used barcoded and J-beta primers. TCRdb reprocessed the 5' RACE reads via MiXCR and lists one record per CDR3 protein. The top ten clones hold 40% to 50% of a sample with 750,000 to 950,000 distinct CDR3 sequences, approximately 53% of them seen once. The sample was blood. These receptors were collected from an elderly man in good health.

The chain uses TRBV3-1 and TRBJ1-2; the D gene is possibly TRBD1 (6 bases). CDR3 size: 13 residues. Germline V CDR1 and CDR2: LGHDT, YNNKEL (reference sequence). The V end lost 4 bases, the J end lost 5 bases, and 11 bases lay between the germline ends. The DNA for the CDR3 is TGTGCCAGCAGCCCCCCAGGGGTGTATGGCTACACCTTC. Translation gives CASSPPGVYGYTF.

The gene calls are TRBV2 and TRBJ1-2; 7 bases agree with TRBD1. The J segment lost 4 bases and the V segment lost 6 bases, leaving 2 bases of the junction unmatched. The CDR3 has 12 amino acids. Looked up from germline, CDR1 is SNHLY and CDR2 is FYNNEI. DNA for the CDR3: TGTGCCAGCAGGGGACAGACCTATGGCTACACCTTC. Translating gives CASRGQTYGYTF. Together with reference TRBV2 and TRBJ1-2, the CDR3 gives the full variable domain: EPEVTQTPSHQVTQMGQEVILRCVPISNHLYFYWYRQILGQKVEFLVSFYNNEISEKSEIFDDQFSVERPDGSNFTLKIRSTKLEDSAMYFCASRGQTYGYTFGSGTRLTVV.

The V and J genes are TRBV9 and TRBJ2-5, with D tentatively TRBD1 (5 bases). The CDR3 runs to 15 residues. Germline-derived CDR1 and CDR2 are SGDLS and YYNGEE. The V end was cut by 0 bases, the J end by 5 bases, with 14 bases between. This CDR3 is CASSVEGREAETQYF. The CDR3 nucleotides read TGTGCCAGCAGCGTAGAGGGCAGGGAAGCGGAGACCCAGTACTTC.

The chain employs TRBV5-1 and TRBJ2-4, with a weak D call TRBD2 (6 bases). The V gene lost 4 bases and the J gene lost 4 bases, with 15 bases spanning the gap. This CDR3 region has 15 residues. Germline CDR1 SGHRS, CDR2 YFSETQ. This chain's CDR3 is CASSPEAGTKNIQYF. In DNA form, the CDR3 reads TGCGCCAGCAGCCCGGAAGCGGGTACAAAAAACATTCAGTACTTC.

The V and J genes are TRBV5-6 and TRBJ2-5; 11 bases match TRBD2. Germline trimming cut 10 bases from V and 4 bases from J; bases unmatched to any gene: 9. Germline V gene sequence: CDR1 SGHDT, CDR2 YYEEEE. This CDR3 region has 14 residues. CDR3 sequence: CAGTVGLAGETQYF. CDR3 coding DNA: TGTGCCGGCACCGTCGGACTAGCGGGAGAGACCCAGTACTTC.

This chain joins TRBV29-1 and TRBJ1-2; the match to TRBD1 covers 8 bases. Germline V lookup: CDR1 SQVTM, CDR2 ANQGSEA. CDR3 length: 12 residues. The J segment lost 5 bases and the V segment lost 6 bases, leaving 5 bases of the junction unmatched. CDR3: CSVWGQDYGYTF. The CDR3 bases are TGCAGCGTGTGGGGACAGGATTATGGCTACACCTTC.

V gene TRBV5-1 combines with J gene TRBJ2-1; D possibly corresponds to TRBD2 (6 bases). The J call may not be correct, given that the DNA end is closer to TRBJ2-7. The CDR3 contains 15 residues. Germline V CDR1 and CDR2: SGHRS, YFSETQ. The CDR3 is CASSLATGVYNEQYF. CDR3 coding DNA: TGCGCCAGCAGCTTGGCCACGGGAGTCTACAATGAGCAGTACTTC.

In its sample, this clonotype was seen a few times. The rearrangement links TRBV27 to TRBJ2-1, with TRBD2 matching over 13 bases. This CDR3 contains 16 residues. V was clipped by 2 bases and J by 7 bases; unmatched bases: 5. Germline lookup yields CDR1 MNHEY and CDR2 SMNVEV (reference sequence). CDR3 sequence reads: CASSLRLAGGVNEQFF. CDR3 in DNA: TGTGCCAGCAGTTTACGACTAGCGGGAGGAGTAAATGAGCAGTTCTTC.

This chain uses TRBV5-1 with TRBJ2-3, with 7 nucleotides matching TRBD1. This CDR3 is built from 13 residues. With 7 bases clipped from V and 14 bases from J, the junction kept 16 bases outside the gene matches. CDR1 is SGHRS and CDR2 is YFSETQ in the germline V gene. The CDR3 loop is CASGTTGNRYAYF. The CDR3 nucleotides are TGCGCCAGCGGCACGACAGGGAACAGATACGCGTATTTT.

The chain links TRBV29-1 to TRBJ2-1; D might be TRBD2 (6 bases). This CDR3 has 14 residues. Germline lookup yields CDR1 SQVTM and CDR2 ANQGSEA. V was clipped by 8 bases and J by 0 bases, with 14 bases between them. The CDR3 nucleotides are TGCAGCACATTCGGAGGGAGCTCCTACAATGAGCAGTTCTTC. Protein product: CSTFGGSSYNEQFF.

This chain uses TRBV28 with TRBJ2-5; possible D gene TRBD2, 6 bases. CDR3 length equals 12 residues. Germline V gene data show CDR1 as MDHEN and CDR2 as SYDVKM. Between the trimmed V and J ends, which lost 6 bases and 5 bases, there was a span of 10 bases. CDR3 in DNA: TGTGCCAGCAGGTGGAGCGGGGAGACCCAGTACTTC. It encodes CASRWSGETQYF.

This clonotype has a single count. This sequence joins TRBV7-2 and TRBJ2-1; 7 nucleotides match TRBD2. CDR3 length equals 16 residues. Germline V lookup: CDR1 SGHTA, CDR2 FQGNSA. The trim removed 1 base at V and 2 bases at J, leaving 5 bases unmatched. The CDR3 here is CASSLVGGPTYNEQFF. The CDR3 region has the DNA TGTGCCAGCAGCTTAGTGGGAGGGCCTACCTACAATGAGCAGTTCTTC.

V and J are TRBV28 and TRBJ2-4; 7 bases are shared with TRBD2. CDR3 length equals 14 residues. V shed 6 bases and J 1 base; nucleotides not matched to a gene: 3. The germline V gene encodes CDR1 MDHEN and CDR2 SYDVKM. The CDR3 loop is CASSLLAAKNIQYF. The CDR3 coding sequence is TGTGCCAGCAGCCTACTAGCGGCCAAAAACATTCAGTACTTC.

The chain combines TRBV7-9 with TRBJ2-3, with D uncertain. Germline CDR1 is SEHNR and CDR2 is FQNEAQ (reference sequence). The length of the CDR3 is 15 residues. V dropped 5 bases and J dropped 0 bases, with 12 bases sitting between them. CDR3 DNA: TGTGCCAGCAGCCCCCCCGGCAAGAGCACAGATACGCAGTATTTT. Translation gives CASSPPGKSTDTQYF.

The chain recombines TRBV7-3 with TRBJ2-3; 8 nucleotides align to TRBD2. From germline, CDR1 is SGHTA and CDR2 FQGTGA. This CDR3 has 14 residues. The V and J ends lost 7 bases and 4 bases, in that order; junction bases with no gene match: 7. In nucleotides, the CDR3 is TGTGCCAGCAAGAGCGGGAGCGGCTCAGATACGCAGTATTTT. Its translation: CASKSGSGSDTQYF.

The V and J genes are TRBV4-1 and TRBJ2-1; 14 bases map to TRBD2. Trimming removed 0 bases from V and 9 bases from J; junction bases left unmatched: 4. CDR1 and CDR2 from the germline V gene are MGHRA and YSYEKL. This CDR3 has 16 amino acids. DNA for the CDR3: TGCGCCAGCAGCCAAGAGGGACTAGCGGGAGTTAGTGAGCAGTTCTTC. As protein: CASSQEGLAGVSEQFF.

This clonotype was seen a few times. The V and J genes are TRBV20-1 and TRBJ2-5; D tentatively fits TRBD1 or TRBD2 (5 bases each). CDR1 and CDR2 (germline): DFQATT, SNEGSKA (reference sequence). The V end was cut by 2 bases, the J end by 4 bases, with 11 bases between. The CDR3 has 13 residues. CDR3 nucleotide sequence: TGCAGTGCTAGACCCGGGGCAGTAGAGACCCAGTACTTC. This translates into CSARPGAVETQYF.

Only a few counts were recorded for this clonotype. CDR3 sequence: CASSPDYYNEQYF. The CDR3 coding sequence is TGTGCCAGCAGCCCCGACTACTACAATGAGCAGTACTTC. J is TRBJ2-1 and V is TRBV12-3 or TRBV12-4; TRBD2 is a possible D gene (5 bases). The end of the DNA aligns better with TRBJ2-7, so the J call may be wrong. This CDR3 has 13 amino acids.

In this sample, this clonotype turned up a few times. V usage is TRBV5-1 and J usage is TRBJ2-6, with D possibly being TRBD1 or TRBD2 (5 bases each). V was shortened by 3 bases and J by 4 bases, with 11 bases between the two germline ends. The CDR3 runs 15 residues. Germline V gene lookup returns CDR1 SGHRS and CDR2 YFSETQ. The CDR3 DNA sequence: TGCGCCAGCAGCTCGGGGACGTACGGGGCCAACGTCCTGACTTTC. As protein: CASSSGTYGANVLTF.

This rearrangement joins TRBV5-1 to TRBJ2-7; 8 bases are a match to TRBD1. The CDR3 loop spans 15 amino acids. Germline V gene lookup returns CDR1 SGHRS and CDR2 YFSETQ. J was trimmed by 0 bases and V by 4 bases; bases with no gene match: 6. The CDR3 is CASSQGTGPSYEQYF. CDR3 DNA sequence: TGCGCCAGCAGCCAGGGGACAGGCCCCTCCTACGAGCAGTACTTC.